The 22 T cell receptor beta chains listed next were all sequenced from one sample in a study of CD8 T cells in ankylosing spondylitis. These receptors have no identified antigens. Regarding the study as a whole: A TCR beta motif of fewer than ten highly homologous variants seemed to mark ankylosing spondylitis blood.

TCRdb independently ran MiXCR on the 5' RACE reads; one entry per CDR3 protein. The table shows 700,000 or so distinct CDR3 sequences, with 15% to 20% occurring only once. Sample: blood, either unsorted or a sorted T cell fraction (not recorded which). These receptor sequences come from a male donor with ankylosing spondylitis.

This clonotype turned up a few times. As DNA, the CDR3 is TGTGCCAGCAGCTATGGACAGGGAGCAGATACGCAGTATTTT. It specifies CASSYGQGADTQYF. The genes are TRBV27 and TRBJ2-3; TRBD1 matches 8 bases. The CDR3 is 14 amino acids. Losses at the gene ends were 6 bases for V and 4 bases for J; bases not matched to a gene: 6. CDR1 is MNHEY, CDR2 SMNVEV, per germline (reference sequence).

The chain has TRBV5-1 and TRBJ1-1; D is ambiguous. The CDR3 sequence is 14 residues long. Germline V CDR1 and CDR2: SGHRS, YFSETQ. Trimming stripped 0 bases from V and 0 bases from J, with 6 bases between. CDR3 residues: CASSLVQMNTEAFF. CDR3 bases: TGCGCCAGCAGCTTGGTCCAGATGAACACTGAAGCTTTCTTT.

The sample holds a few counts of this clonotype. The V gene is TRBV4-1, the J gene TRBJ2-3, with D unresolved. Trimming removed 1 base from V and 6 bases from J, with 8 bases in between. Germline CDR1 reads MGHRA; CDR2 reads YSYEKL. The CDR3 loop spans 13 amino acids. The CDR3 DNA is TGCGCCAGCAGCCAAGTTGGGATGGATACGCAGTATTTT. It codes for CASSQVGMDTQYF.

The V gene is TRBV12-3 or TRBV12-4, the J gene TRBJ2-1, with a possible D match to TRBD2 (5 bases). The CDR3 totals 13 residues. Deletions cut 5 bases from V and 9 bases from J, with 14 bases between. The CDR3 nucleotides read TGTGCCAGCAGTCTCTATAGAGGGATTGAGCAGTTCTTC. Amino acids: CASSLYRGIEQFF.

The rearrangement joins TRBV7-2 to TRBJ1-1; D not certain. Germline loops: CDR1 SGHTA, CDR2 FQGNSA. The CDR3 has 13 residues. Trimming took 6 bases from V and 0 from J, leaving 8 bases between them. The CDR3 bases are TGTGCCAGCAGGCGGACCATGAACACTGAAGCTTTCTTT. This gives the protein CASRRTMNTEAFF.

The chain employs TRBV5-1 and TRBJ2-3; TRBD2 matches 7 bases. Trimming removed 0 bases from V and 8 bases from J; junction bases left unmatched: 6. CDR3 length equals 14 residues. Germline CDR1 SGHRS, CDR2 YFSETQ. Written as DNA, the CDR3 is TGCGCCAGCAGCTTGGATGGGTCGGGAGGTACGCAGTATTTT. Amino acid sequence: CASSLDGSGGTQYF.

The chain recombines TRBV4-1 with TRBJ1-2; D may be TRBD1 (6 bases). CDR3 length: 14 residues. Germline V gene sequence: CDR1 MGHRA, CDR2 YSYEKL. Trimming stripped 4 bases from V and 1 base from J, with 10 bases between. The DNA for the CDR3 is TGCGCCAGCAGCCCAGACAGGTTTAACTATGGCTACACCTTC. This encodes CASSPDRFNYGYTF.

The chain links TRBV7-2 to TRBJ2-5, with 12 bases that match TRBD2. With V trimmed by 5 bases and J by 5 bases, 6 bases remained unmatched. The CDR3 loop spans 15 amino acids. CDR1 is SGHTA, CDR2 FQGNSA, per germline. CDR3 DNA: TGTGCCAGCAGCAACGGACTAGCGGGAAGGGAGACCCAGTACTTC. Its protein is CASSNGLAGRETQYF.

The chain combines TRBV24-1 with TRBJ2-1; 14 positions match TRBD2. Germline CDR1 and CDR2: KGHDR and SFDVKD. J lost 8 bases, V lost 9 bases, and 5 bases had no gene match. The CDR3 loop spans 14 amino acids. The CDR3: CATQGGLAGDEQFF. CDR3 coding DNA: TGTGCCACCCAGGGGGGACTAGCGGGAGATGAGCAGTTCTTC.

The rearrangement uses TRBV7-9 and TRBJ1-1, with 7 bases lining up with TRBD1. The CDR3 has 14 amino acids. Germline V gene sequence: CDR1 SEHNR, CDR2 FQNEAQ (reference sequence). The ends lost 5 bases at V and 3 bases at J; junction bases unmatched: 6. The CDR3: CASSPQGVDTEAFF. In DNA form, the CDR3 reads TGTGCCAGCAGCCCGCAGGGGGTTGACACTGAAGCTTTCTTT.

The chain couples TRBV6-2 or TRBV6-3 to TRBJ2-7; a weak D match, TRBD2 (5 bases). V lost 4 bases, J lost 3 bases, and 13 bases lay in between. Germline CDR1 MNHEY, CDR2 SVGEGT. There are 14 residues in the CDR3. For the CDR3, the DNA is TGTGCCAGCAGTTTAGCCCCCGCGGGCTACGAGCAGTACTTC. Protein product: CASSLAPAGYEQYF.

The CDR3 DNA follows: TGTGCCAGCAGTTTAATTGGGACGGAGCCTGGAAACACCATATATTTT. It is translated as CASSLIGTEPGNTIYF. The chain uses TRBV12-3 or TRBV12-4 and TRBJ1-3; possible D gene TRBD1, 5 bases. V was pared by 2 bases and J by 2 bases, with 13 bases between. The CDR3 runs to 16 residues.

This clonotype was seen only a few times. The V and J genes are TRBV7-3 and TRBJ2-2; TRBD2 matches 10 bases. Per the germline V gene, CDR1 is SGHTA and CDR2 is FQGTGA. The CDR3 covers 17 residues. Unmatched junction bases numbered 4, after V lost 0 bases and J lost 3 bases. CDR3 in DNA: TGTGCCAGCAGCTTAACGACTAGCGGGTCTCACACCGGGGAGCTGTTTTTT. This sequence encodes CASSLTTSGSHTGELFF. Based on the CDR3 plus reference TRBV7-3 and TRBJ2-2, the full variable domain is GAGVSQTPSNKVTEKGKYVELRCDPISGHTALYWYRQSLGQGPEFLIYFQGTGAADDSGLPNDRFFAVRPEGSVSTLKIQRTERGDSAVYLCASSLTTSGSHTGELFFGEGSRLTVL.

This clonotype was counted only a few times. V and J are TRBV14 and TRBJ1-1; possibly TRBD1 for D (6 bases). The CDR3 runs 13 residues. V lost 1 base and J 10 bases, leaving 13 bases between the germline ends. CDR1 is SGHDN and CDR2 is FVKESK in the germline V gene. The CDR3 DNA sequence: TGTGCCAGCAGCCAAGGGACAGTCTGGGGAGCTTTCTTT. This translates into CASSQGTVWGAFF.

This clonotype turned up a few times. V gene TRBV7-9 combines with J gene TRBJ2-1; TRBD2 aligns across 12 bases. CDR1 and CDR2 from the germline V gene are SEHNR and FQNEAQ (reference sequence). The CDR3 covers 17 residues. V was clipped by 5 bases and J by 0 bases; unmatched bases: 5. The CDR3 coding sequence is TGTGCCAGCAGCCGGACTAGCGGGACTGGCTCCTACAATGAGCAGTTCTTC. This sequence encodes CASSRTSGTGSYNEQFF.

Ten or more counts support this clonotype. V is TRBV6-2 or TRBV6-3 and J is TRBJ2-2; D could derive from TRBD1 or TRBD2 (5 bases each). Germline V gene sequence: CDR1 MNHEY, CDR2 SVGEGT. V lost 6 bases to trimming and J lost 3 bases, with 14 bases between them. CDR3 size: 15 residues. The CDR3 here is CASSNGDRDTGELFF. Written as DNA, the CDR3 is TGTGCCAGCAGCAACGGGGACCGGGACACCGGGGAGCTGTTTTTT.

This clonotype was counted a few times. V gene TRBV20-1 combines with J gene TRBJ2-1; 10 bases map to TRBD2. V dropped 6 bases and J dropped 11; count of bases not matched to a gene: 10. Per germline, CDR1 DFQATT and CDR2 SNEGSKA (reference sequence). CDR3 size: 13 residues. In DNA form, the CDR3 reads TGCAGTGCCTGCCATCCGGGACTAGCGAAGCAGTTCTTC. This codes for CSACHPGLAKQFF.

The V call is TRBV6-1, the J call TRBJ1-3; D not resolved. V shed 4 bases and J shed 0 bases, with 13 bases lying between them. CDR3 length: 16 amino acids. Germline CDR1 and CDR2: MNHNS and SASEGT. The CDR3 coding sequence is TGTGCCAGCAGTGCCTCCGGACGGAACTCTGGAAACACCATATATTTT. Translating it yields CASSASGRNSGNTIYF.

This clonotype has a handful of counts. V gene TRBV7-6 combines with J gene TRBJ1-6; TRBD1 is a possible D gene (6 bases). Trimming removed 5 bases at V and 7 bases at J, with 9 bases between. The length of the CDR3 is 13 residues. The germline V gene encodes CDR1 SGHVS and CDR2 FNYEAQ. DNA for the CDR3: TGTGCCAGCAGCGGACAGAAAAATTCACCCCTCCACTTT. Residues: CASSGQKNSPLHF. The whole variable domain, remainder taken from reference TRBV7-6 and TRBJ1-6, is GAGVSQSPRYKVTKRGQDVALRCDPISGHVSLYWYRQALGQGPEFLTYFNYEAQQDKSGLPNDRFSAERPEGSISTLTIQRTEQRDSAMYRCASSGQKNSPLHFGNGTRLTVT.

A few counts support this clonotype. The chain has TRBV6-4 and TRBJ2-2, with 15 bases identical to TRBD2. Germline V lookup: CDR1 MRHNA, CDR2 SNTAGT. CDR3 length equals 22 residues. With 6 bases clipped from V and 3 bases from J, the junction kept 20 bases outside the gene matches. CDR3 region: CASRPPASPGLAGGGYTGELFF. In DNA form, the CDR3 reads TGTGCCAGCAGGCCCCCAGCAAGCCCGGGACTAGCGGGAGGAGGGTACACCGGGGAGCTGTTTTTT.

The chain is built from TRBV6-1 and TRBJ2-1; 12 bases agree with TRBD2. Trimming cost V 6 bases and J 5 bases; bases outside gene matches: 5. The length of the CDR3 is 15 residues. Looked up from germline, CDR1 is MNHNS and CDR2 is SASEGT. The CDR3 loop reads CASSRLAGANNEQFF. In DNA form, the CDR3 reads TGTGCCAGCAGCCGACTAGCGGGGGCCAACAATGAGCAGTTCTTC.

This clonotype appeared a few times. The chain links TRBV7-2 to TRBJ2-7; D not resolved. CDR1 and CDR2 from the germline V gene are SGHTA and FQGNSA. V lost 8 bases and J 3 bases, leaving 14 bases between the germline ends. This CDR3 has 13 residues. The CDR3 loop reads CASHGDSFYEQYF. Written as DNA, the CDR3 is TGTGCCAGCCACGGCGACTCCTTCTACGAGCAGTACTTC.